These T cell receptor beta chains were read from a single sample in a study of blood T cell repertoires in COVID-19. Produced via immunoSEQ multiplex PCR; TCRdb's table is partial and in-frame only. Of under 250,000 clones in the sample, about 80% are singletons; the top ten hold approximately 2.5%. The sequencing input was peripheral blood. These TCRs come from a woman between 55 and 75 years old with acute or convalescent COVID-19. CDR3s include the opening cysteine and the closing phenylalanine or tryptophan. D genes are given only for firm matches. Size values are once, few and many counts, or a class for expanded clones, and some rows have none.

d_gene: NA; abundance: NA; j_gene: TRBJ2-1; v_gene: TRBV11-3; CDR3aa: CASSAGTEQFF; CDR3nt: TGTGCCAGCAGCGCAGGGACAGAGCAGTTCTTC
d_gene: NA; abundance: once; j_gene: TRBJ1-2; v_gene: TRBV25-1; CDR3aa: CASSESTDYGYTF; CDR3nt: TGTGCCAGCAGTGAATCCACAGACTATGGCTACACCTTC
d_gene: TRBD1; abundance: NA; j_gene: TRBJ2-7; v_gene: TRBV10-3; CDR3aa: CAISEGTGSPYEQYF; CDR3nt: TGTGCCATCAGTGAAGGGACAGGGAGTCCCTACGAGCAGTACTTC
d_gene: TRBD2; abundance: NA; j_gene: TRBJ2-1; v_gene: TRBV4-1; CDR3aa: CASSQQRGGLNEQFF; CDR3nt: TGCGCCAGCAGCCAACAGCGGGGGGGTCTCAATGAGCAGTTCTTC
d_gene: NA; abundance: NA; j_gene: TRBJ1-2; v_gene: TRBV7-2; CDR3aa: CASSGMGRVGYTF; CDR3nt: TGTGCCAGCAGCGGCATGGGCAGGGTTGGCTACACCTTC
d_gene: NA; abundance: NA; j_gene: TRBJ1-1; v_gene: TRBV9; CDR3aa: CASSSGYTEAFF; CDR3nt: TGTGCCAGCAGCTCAGGGTACACTGAAGCTTTCTTT
d_gene: TRBD1; abundance: NA; j_gene: TRBJ2-6; v_gene: TRBV29-1; CDR3aa: CSVEEEGGASGANVLTF; CDR3nt: TGCAGCGTTGAAGAGGAAGGGGGCGCTTCTGGGGCCAACGTCCTGACTTTC
d_gene: NA; abundance: NA; j_gene: TRBJ2-1; v_gene: TRBV6-2/TRBV6-3; CDR3aa: CASSERAGYNEQFF; CDR3nt: TGTGCCAGCAGCGAGAGAGCAGGGTACAATGAGCAGTTCTTC
d_gene: TRBD1; abundance: NA; j_gene: TRBJ2-7; v_gene: TRBV19; CDR3aa: CASSPNRGRSTYEQYF; CDR3nt: TGTGCCAGTAGCCCAAACAGGGGGCGTTCGACCTACGAGCAGTACTTC
d_gene: TRBD1; abundance: NA; j_gene: TRBJ1-5; v_gene: TRBV5-6; CDR3aa: CASSYRTGGSNQPQHF; CDR3nt: TGTGCCAGCAGCTACAGGACAGGGGGCTCCAATCAGCCCCAGCATTTT
d_gene: NA; abundance: NA; j_gene: TRBJ1-1; v_gene: TRBV6-5; CDR3aa: CASRAGYTEAFF; CDR3nt: TGTGCCAGCAGGGCAGGGTATACTGAAGCTTTCTTT
d_gene: TRBD2; abundance: NA; j_gene: TRBJ2-3; v_gene: TRBV30; CDR3aa: CAWSVSGVTDTQYF; CDR3nt: TGTGCCTGGAGTGTAAGCGGGGTCACAGATACGCAGTATTTT
d_gene: NA; abundance: NA; j_gene: TRBJ2-1; v_gene: TRBV18; CDR3aa: CASHKLGVDQFF; CDR3nt: TGTGCCAGCCATAAACTCGGGGTGGATCAGTTCTTC
d_gene: TRBD1; abundance: NA; j_gene: TRBJ1-6; v_gene: TRBV11-2; CDR3aa: CASSLPPDRGNSPLHF; CDR3nt: TGTGCCAGCAGCCTCCCACCCGACAGGGGTAATTCACCCCTCCACTTT
d_gene: TRBD1; abundance: NA; j_gene: TRBJ2-3; v_gene: TRBV19; CDR3aa: CASSPGQGATDTQYF; CDR3nt: TGTGCCAGTAGTCCCGGACAGGGGGCCACAGATACGCAGTATTTT
d_gene: TRBD1; abundance: NA; j_gene: TRBJ1-1; v_gene: TRBV6-6; CDR3aa: CASSSRGKAEAFF; CDR3nt: TGTGCCAGCAGTTCCAGGGGGAAGGCTGAAGCTTTCTTT
d_gene: NA; abundance: NA; j_gene: TRBJ2-7; v_gene: TRBV2; CDR3aa: CASRPGVEQYF; CDR3nt: TGTGCCAGCAGGCCAGGGGTCGAGCAGTACTTC
d_gene: TRBD1; abundance: NA; j_gene: TRBJ2-7; v_gene: TRBV27; CDR3aa: CASTQSGTGNFYEQYF; CDR3nt: TGTGCCAGCACGCAGTCCGGGACAGGGAATTTTTACGAGCAGTACTTC
d_gene: NA; abundance: NA; j_gene: TRBJ2-7; v_gene: TRBV7-2; CDR3aa: CASSLRRQSYEQYF; CDR3nt: TGTGCCAGCAGCTTAAGGAGACAGTCCTACGAGCAGTACTTC
d_gene: TRBD1; abundance: NA; j_gene: TRBJ1-4; v_gene: TRBV7-2; CDR3aa: CASSVQGGEKLFF; CDR3nt: TGTGCCAGCAGCGTCCAGGGGGGAGAAAAACTGTTTTTT
d_gene: TRBD1; abundance: NA; j_gene: TRBJ2-7; v_gene: TRBV5-4; CDR3aa: CASSTDRGEQYF; CDR3nt: TGTGCCAGCAGCACGGACAGGGGTGAGCAGTACTTC
d_gene: NA; abundance: NA; j_gene: TRBJ1-3; v_gene: TRBV4-1; CDR3aa: CASSQEFPYSGNTIYF; CDR3nt: TGCGCCAGCAGCCAAGAATTCCCTTACTCTGGAAACACCATATATTTT
d_gene: TRBD2; abundance: NA; j_gene: TRBJ2-5; v_gene: TRBV7-2; CDR3aa: CASRPGLAQETQYF; CDR3nt: TGTGCCAGCAGGCCCGGACTAGCCCAAGAGACCCAGTACTTC
d_gene: NA; abundance: NA; j_gene: TRBJ2-1; v_gene: TRBV29-1; CDR3aa: CSVVGFGGGMVEQFF; CDR3nt: TGCAGCGTTGTTGGATTTGGCGGGGGCATGGTGGAGCAGTTCTTC
d_gene: NA; abundance: once; j_gene: TRBJ2-5; v_gene: TRBV13; CDR3aa: CASSFRGNQETQYF; CDR3nt: TGTGCCAGCAGCTTCCGGGGAAACCAAGAGACCCAGTACTTC
d_gene: NA; abundance: NA; j_gene: TRBJ2-2; v_gene: TRBV4-2; CDR3aa: CASRRSESGTGELFF; CDR3nt: TGTGCCAGCAGAAGGAGCGAGAGTGGGACCGGGGAGCTGTTTTTT
d_gene: TRBD1; abundance: NA; j_gene: TRBJ1-2; v_gene: TRBV4-1; CDR3aa: CASSQAEAGGLYGYTF; CDR3nt: TGCGCCAGCAGCCAGGCCGAAGCAGGGGGCCTCTATGGCTACACCTTC
d_gene: TRBD1; abundance: NA; j_gene: TRBJ1-1; v_gene: TRBV15; CDR3aa: CATSREAGRGEGFF; CDR3nt: TGTGCCACCAGCAGAGAAGCTGGCAGGGGGGAAGGTTTCTTT
d_gene: TRBD1; abundance: NA; j_gene: TRBJ1-5; v_gene: TRBV19; CDR3aa: CASSIQGAGSNQPQHF; CDR3nt: TGTGCCAGTAGTATACAGGGGGCAGGCAGCAATCAGCCCCAGCATTTT
d_gene: TRBD1; abundance: few; j_gene: TRBJ1-1; v_gene: TRBV27; CDR3aa: CASSLRGGSLKYTEAFF; CDR3nt: TGTGCCAGCAGTTTAAGAGGGGGCAGTCTAAAGTACACTGAAGCTTTCTTT
d_gene: TRBD1; abundance: NA; j_gene: TRBJ1-2; v_gene: TRBV19; CDR3aa: CASRDRDYGYTF; CDR3nt: TGTGCCAGCCGGGACAGGGACTATGGCTACACCTTC
d_gene: NA; abundance: NA; j_gene: TRBJ1-2; v_gene: TRBV15; CDR3aa: CATSRDSPRDGYTF; CDR3nt: TGTGCCACCAGCAGAGATTCCCCTAGAGATGGCTACACCTTC
d_gene: NA; abundance: NA; j_gene: TRBJ2-5; v_gene: TRBV6-2/TRBV6-3; CDR3aa: CASSSQGLYQETQYF; CDR3nt: TGTGCCAGCAGTTCCCAGGGTCTATACCAAGAGACCCAGTACTTC
d_gene: NA; abundance: few; j_gene: TRBJ1-2; v_gene: TRBV6-6; CDR3aa: CASRLGQRYGYTF; CDR3nt: TGTGCCAGCAGACTTGGACAGCGCTATGGCTACACCTTC
d_gene: NA; abundance: NA; j_gene: TRBJ1-4; v_gene: TRBV3-1/TRBV3-2; CDR3aa: CASSHSNSGQFNEKLFF; CDR3nt: TGTGCCAGCAGCCACAGTAACTCAGGACAGTTTAATGAAAAACTGTTTTTT
d_gene: NA; abundance: NA; j_gene: TRBJ1-2; v_gene: TRBV6-1; CDR3aa: CASSEAFARVAGYTF; CDR3nt: TGTGCCAGCAGTGAAGCGTTCGCCAGGGTGGCTGGCTACACCTTC
d_gene: TRBD2; abundance: NA; j_gene: TRBJ2-7; v_gene: TRBV6-5; CDR3aa: CATNQVAGGPQYF; CDR3nt: TGTGCCACCAACCAGGTAGCGGGGGGCCCGCAGTACTTC
d_gene: TRBD1; abundance: NA; j_gene: TRBJ2-2; v_gene: TRBV5-1; CDR3aa: CASSDLDRGGPTGELFF; CDR3nt: TGCGCCAGCAGCGACCTGGACAGGGGGGGACCGACCGGGGAGCTGTTTTTT
d_gene: NA; abundance: NA; j_gene: TRBJ2-2; v_gene: TRBV28; CDR3aa: CASWAHTYTGELFF; CDR3nt: TGTGCCAGCTGGGCGCATACTTACACCGGGGAGCTGTTTTTT
d_gene: NA; abundance: NA; j_gene: TRBJ2-7; v_gene: TRBV30; CDR3aa: CAWSVLPPPYEQYF; CDR3nt: TGTGCCTGGAGTGTTCTTCCCCCTCCCTACGAGCAGTACTTC
d_gene: TRBD1; abundance: NA; j_gene: TRBJ2-7; v_gene: TRBV6-1; CDR3aa: CASREDWDSSYEQYF; CDR3nt: TGTGCCAGCAGGGAAGACTGGGACAGCTCCTACGAGCAGTACTTC
d_gene: NA; abundance: NA; j_gene: TRBJ2-3; v_gene: TRBV28; CDR3aa: CASMAGGTDTQYF; CDR3nt: TGTGCCAGCATGGCAGGGGGCACAGATACGCAGTATTTT
d_gene: NA; abundance: NA; j_gene: TRBJ2-2; v_gene: TRBV7-8; CDR3aa: CASSQGLIPTGELFF; CDR3nt: TGTGCCAGCAGCCAAGGACTGATACCGACCGGGGAGCTGTTTTTT